A single TCR beta chain is shown here with its context. This sample's time point: pre-treatment sample, taken before nivolumab and TIL therapy. Stage 4 NSCLC adults joined between late 2017 and 2020. The libraries were made with immunoSEQ v3. Libraries were sequenced to about 2 million read pairs (survey) or about 4.5-6 million (deep). Produced via immunoSEQ multiplex PCR; TCRdb's table is partial and in-frame only. The table shows about 59,000 clones, with less than 75% occurring only once. The data were obtained in a study of TIL therapy for anti-PD-1-resistant metastatic lung cancer. About the research overall: Most patients had lung adenocarcinoma. Median tumor mutation burden was under 1.9 mutations per megabase.

Trimming removed 3 bases from V and 1 base from J, with 19 bases in between. Germline CDR1 and CDR2: SGDLS and YYNGEE. This CDR3 region has 17 residues. The chain combines TRBV9 with TRBJ1-1; tentatively, D is TRBD1 (6 bases). The receptor was isolated from a person between 25 and 79 years old with non-small cell lung cancer. Specimen: blood, collected at baseline. CDR3 sequence reads: CASSGGRMGHSNTEAFF. CDR3 nucleotide sequence: TGTGCCAGCAGCGGAGGTCGAATGGGACACTCGAACACTGAAGCTTTCTTT.